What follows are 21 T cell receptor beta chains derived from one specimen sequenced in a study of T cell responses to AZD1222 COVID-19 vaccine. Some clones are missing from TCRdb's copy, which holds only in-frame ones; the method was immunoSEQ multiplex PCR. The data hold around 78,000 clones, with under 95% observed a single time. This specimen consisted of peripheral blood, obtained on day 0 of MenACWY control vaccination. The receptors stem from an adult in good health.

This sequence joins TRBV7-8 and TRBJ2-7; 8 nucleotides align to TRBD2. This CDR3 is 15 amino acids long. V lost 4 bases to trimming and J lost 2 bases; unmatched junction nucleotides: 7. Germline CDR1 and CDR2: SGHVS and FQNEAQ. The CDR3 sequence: CASSSPKGLAYEQYF. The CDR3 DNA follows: TGTGCCAGCAGCTCCCCGAAGGGACTAGCCTACGAGCAGTACTTC.

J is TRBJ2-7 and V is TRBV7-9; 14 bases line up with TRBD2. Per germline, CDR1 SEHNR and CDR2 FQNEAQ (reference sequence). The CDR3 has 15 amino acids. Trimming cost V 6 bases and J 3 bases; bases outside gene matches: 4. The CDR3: CASSRLAGGGYEQYF. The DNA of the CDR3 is TGTGCCAGCAGTCGACTAGCGGGAGGGGGCTACGAGCAGTACTTC.

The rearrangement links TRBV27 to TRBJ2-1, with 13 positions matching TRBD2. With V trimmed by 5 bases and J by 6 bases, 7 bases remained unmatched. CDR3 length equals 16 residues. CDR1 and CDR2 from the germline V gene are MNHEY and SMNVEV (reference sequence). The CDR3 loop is CASSQLAGGPLNEQFF. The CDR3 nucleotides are TGTGCCAGCAGTCAACTAGCGGGAGGGCCCCTCAATGAGCAGTTCTTC.

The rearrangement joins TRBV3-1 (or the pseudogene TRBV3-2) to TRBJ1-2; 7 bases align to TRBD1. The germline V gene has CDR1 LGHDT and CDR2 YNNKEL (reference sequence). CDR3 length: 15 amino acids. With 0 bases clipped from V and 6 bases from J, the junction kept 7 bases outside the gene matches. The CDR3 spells CASSQESTGVHGYTF. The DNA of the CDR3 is TGTGCCAGCAGCCAAGAAAGTACAGGGGTCCATGGCTACACCTTC.

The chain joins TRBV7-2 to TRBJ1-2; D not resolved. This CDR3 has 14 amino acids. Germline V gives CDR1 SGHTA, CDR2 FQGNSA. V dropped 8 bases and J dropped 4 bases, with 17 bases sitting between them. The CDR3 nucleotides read TGTGCCAGCCCGAGGGAGGGCGGGAGCTATGGCTACACCTTC. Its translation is CASPREGGSYGYTF.

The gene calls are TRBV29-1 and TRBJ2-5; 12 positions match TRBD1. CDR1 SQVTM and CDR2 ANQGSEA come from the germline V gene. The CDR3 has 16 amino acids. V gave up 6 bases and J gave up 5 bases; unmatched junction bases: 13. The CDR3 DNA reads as TGCAGCGTAGCGACGGCCGGGACAGGGGGCCTCGAGACCCAGTACTTC. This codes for CSVATAGTGGLETQYF. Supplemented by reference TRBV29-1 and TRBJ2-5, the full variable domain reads SAVISQKPSRDICQRGTSLTIQCQVDSQVTMMFWYRQQPGQSLTLIATANQGSEATYESGFVIDKFPISRPNLTFSTLTVSNMSPEDSSIYLCSVATAGTGGLETQYFGPGTRLLVL.

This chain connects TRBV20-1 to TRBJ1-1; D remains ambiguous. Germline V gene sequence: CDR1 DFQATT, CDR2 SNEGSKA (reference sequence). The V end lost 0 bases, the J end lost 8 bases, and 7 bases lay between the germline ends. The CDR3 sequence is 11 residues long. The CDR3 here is CSARDRREAFF. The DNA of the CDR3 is TGCAGTGCTAGAGATCGTCGGGAAGCTTTCTTT.

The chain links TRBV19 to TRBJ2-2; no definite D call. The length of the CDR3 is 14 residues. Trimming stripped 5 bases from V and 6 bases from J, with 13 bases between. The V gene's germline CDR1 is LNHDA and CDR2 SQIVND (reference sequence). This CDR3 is CASSWLLLAGELFF. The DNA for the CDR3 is TGTGCCAGTAGTTGGTTGTTATTGGCCGGGGAGCTGTTTTTT.

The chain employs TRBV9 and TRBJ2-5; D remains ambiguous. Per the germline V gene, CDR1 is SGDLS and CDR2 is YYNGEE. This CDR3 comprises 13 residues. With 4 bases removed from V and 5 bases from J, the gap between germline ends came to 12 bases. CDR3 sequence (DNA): TGTGCCAGCAGCAACGCAGGTCGGGAGACCCAGTACTTC. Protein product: CASSNAGRETQYF.

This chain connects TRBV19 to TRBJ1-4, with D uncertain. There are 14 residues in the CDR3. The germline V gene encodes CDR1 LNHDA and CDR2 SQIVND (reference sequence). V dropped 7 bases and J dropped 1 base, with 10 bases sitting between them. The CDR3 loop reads CASTDFRTNEKLFF. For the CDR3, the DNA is TGTGCCAGTACCGACTTCCGAACTAATGAAAAACTGTTTTTT.

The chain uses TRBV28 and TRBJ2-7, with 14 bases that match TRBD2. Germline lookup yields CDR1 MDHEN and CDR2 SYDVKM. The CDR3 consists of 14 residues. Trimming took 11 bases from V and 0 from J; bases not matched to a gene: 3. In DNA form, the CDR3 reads TGTGCCGGCGGGACTAGCGGGAGCTCCTACGAGCAGTACTTC. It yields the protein CAGGTSGSSYEQYF.

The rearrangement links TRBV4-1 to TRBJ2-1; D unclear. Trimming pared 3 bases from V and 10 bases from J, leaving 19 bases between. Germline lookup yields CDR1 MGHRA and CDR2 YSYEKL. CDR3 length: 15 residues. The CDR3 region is CASSHERGGLFEQFF. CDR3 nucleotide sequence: TGCGCCAGCAGCCACGAAAGAGGTGGGCTTTTCGAGCAGTTCTTC.

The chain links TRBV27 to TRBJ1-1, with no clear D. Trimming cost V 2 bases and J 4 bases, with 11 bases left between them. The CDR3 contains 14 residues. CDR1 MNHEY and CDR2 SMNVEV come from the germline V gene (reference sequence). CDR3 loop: CASSLRWRSTEAFF. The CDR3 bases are TGTGCCAGCAGTTTAAGATGGAGGAGCACTGAAGCTTTCTTT.

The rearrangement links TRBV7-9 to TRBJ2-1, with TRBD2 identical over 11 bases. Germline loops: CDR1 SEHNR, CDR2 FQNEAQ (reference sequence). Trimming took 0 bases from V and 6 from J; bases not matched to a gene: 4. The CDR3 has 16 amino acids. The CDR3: CASSLAVSGRANEQFF. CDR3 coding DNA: TGTGCCAGCAGCTTAGCTGTTAGCGGGAGGGCCAATGAGCAGTTCTTC.

CDR3 in amino acids: CSASGNTGAEQYF. Written as DNA, the CDR3 is TGCAGTGCTAGTGGGAATACGGGGGCCGAGCAGTACTTC. The V gene is TRBV20-1, the J gene TRBJ2-7; D is possibly TRBD1 or TRBD2 (6 bases each). V was pared by 3 bases and J by 6 bases, with 15 bases between. The CDR3 runs to 13 residues. Looked up from germline, CDR1 is DFQATT and CDR2 is SNEGSKA (reference sequence).

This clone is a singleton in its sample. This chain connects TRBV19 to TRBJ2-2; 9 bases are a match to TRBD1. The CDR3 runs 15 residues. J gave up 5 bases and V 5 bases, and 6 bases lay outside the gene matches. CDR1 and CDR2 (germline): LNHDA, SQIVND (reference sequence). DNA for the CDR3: TGTGCCAGTAGTTTGGGACAGGGATGGACCGGGGAGCTGTTTTTT. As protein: CASSLGQGWTGELFF.

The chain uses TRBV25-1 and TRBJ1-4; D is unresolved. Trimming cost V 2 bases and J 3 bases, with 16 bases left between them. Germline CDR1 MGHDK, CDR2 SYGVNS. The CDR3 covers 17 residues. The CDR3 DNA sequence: TGTGCCAGCAGTGAACCCCCCCCATGGCGGTCTAATGAAAAACTGTTTTTT. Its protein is CASSEPPPWRSNEKLFF.

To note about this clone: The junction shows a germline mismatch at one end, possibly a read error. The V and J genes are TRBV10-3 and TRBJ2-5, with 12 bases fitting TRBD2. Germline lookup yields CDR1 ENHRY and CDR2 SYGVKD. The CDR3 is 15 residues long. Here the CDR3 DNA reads TGTGCCATCAGCGAGTCCCGACTAGCGGGGGCGACCCAGTACTTC. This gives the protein CAISESRLAGATQYF.

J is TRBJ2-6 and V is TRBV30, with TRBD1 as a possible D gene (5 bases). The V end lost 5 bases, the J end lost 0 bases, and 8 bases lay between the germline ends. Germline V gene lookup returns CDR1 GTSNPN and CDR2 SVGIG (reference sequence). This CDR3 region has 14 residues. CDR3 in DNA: TGTGCCTGGTCTGACAGCTCTGGGGCCAACGTCCTGACTTTC. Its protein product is CAWSDSSGANVLTF.

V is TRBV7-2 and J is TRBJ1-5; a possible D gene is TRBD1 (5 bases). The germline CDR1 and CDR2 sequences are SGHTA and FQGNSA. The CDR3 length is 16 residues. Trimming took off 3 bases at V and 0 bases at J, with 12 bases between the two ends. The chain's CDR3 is CASSFGGSYSNQPQHF. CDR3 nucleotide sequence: TGTGCCAGCAGCTTCGGGGGGAGCTATAGCAATCAGCCCCAGCATTTT.

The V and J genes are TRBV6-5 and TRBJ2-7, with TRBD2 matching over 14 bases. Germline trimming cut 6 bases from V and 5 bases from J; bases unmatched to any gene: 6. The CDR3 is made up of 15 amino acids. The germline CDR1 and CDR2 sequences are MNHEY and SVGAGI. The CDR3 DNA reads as TGTGCCAGCAGCCCCGGGACTAGCGGGAGAAACGAGCAGTACTTC. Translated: CASSPGTSGRNEQYF.